The 9 T cell receptor beta chains in this list originate from one sample, sequenced in a study of cytomegalovirus exposure and HLA in healthy donors. Repertoires were generated with immunoSEQ multiplex PCR, while TCRdb's copy carries only in-frame clones and drops some. This table has some 310,000 clones, 88% appearing once. Sequencing used PBMCs. The receptors were sampled from a man aged 30 to 39 in good health and CMV-seronegative.

V and J are TRBV6-5 and TRBJ1-5; 8 bases align to TRBD1. The germline V gene has CDR1 MNHEY and CDR2 SVGAGI. With V trimmed by 7 bases and J by 2 bases, 4 bases remained unmatched. This CDR3 has 14 residues. The CDR3 nucleotides are TGTGCCAGCATGCAGGGGGCCGGCAATCAGCCCCAGCATTTT. The encoded protein is CASMQGAGNQPQHF.

This clone has more than one count but fewer than ten. V and J are TRBV29-1 and TRBJ2-1; 7 bases match TRBD1. The junction had 6 bases not matched to a gene; V was cut back by 6 bases and J by 1 base. The CDR3 spans 14 residues. From germline, CDR1 is SQVTM and CDR2 ANQGSEA. The CDR3: CSVDRQGSYNEQFF. CDR3 DNA sequence: TGCAGCGTCGACCGACAGGGTTCCTACAATGAGCAGTTCTTC.

V is TRBV6-1 and J is TRBJ1-1, with D unresolved. Trimming took 4 bases from V and 1 from J, leaving 4 bases between them. The CDR3 covers 12 residues. Germline V gene sequence: CDR1 MNHNS, CDR2 SASEGT. Here the CDR3 reads CASSVRNTEAFF. The CDR3 DNA is TGTGCCAGCAGTGTCCGGAACACTGAAGCTTTCTTT.

The chain joins TRBV9 to TRBJ2-1; 7 nucleotides match TRBD1. This CDR3 is built from 15 residues. Germline assignment: CDR1 SGDLS and CDR2 YYNGEE. V dropped 3 bases and J dropped 5; count of bases not matched to a gene: 8. The CDR3 protein is CASSEQGFFNNEQFF. The CDR3 DNA sequence: TGTGCCAGCAGCGAACAGGGGTTTTTCAACAATGAGCAGTTCTTC.

The DNA of the CDR3 is TGTGCCAGCAGCTCGACAGGGGCTGGAAACACCATATATTTT. Residues: CASSSTGAGNTIYF. The chain couples TRBV5-6 to TRBJ1-3; 8 positions match TRBD1. Per germline, CDR1 SGHDT and CDR2 YYEEEE. J gave up 2 bases and V 3 bases, and 1 base lay outside the gene matches. This CDR3 is 14 amino acids long.

The table lists this clone with a few counts. The rearrangement joins TRBV25-1 to TRBJ1-5; D is possibly TRBD1 (5 bases). CDR3 length: 14 amino acids. The germline V and J ends were trimmed by 6 bases and 7 bases, with 16 bases remaining between them. Germline V CDR1 and CDR2: MGHDK, SYGVNS. The CDR3 reads CASSSAGSAQPQHF. For the CDR3, the DNA is TGTGCCAGCAGCTCCGCAGGGTCGGCCCAGCCCCAGCATTTT.

The chain is built from TRBV4-1 and TRBJ2-7, with 10 bases identical to TRBD2. Germline V gene lookup returns CDR1 MGHRA and CDR2 YSYEKL. With 2 bases clipped from V and 7 bases from J, the junction kept 11 bases outside the gene matches. The CDR3 has 16 amino acids. This CDR3 is CASSQPGTSDWREQYF. CDR3 bases: TGCGCCAGCAGCCAACCCGGGACTAGCGACTGGAGGGAGCAGTACTTC.

This clone was counted a single time. The chain couples TRBV18 to TRBJ1-4; 7 bases align to TRBD1. Per the germline V gene, CDR1 is KGHSH and CDR2 is LQKENI. The CDR3 extends over 14 amino acids. Losses at the gene ends were 3 bases for V and 8 bases for J; bases not matched to a gene: 6. CDR3 nucleotide sequence: TGTGCCAGCTCACCTACTACAGGGGCAGAAAAACTGTTTTTT. Protein: CASSPTTGAEKLFF.

The chain recombines TRBV5-4 with TRBJ2-5, with TRBD2 as a possible D gene (6 bases). The CDR3 length is 15 residues. The ends were cut back, 5 bases at V and 5 bases at J, with 19 bases in the middle. The germline gives CDR1 SGHNT, CDR2 YYREEE (reference sequence). The CDR3 bases are TGTGCCAGCAGGCTTAGCGGAGCCTCACGGGAGACCCAGTACTTC. It translates to CASRLSGASRETQYF. The variable domain in full, completed from reference TRBV5-4 and TRBJ2-5, reads ETGVTQSPTHLIKTRGQQVTLRCSSQSGHNTVSWYQQALGQGPQFIFQYYREEENGRGNFPPRFSGLQFPNYSSELNVNALELDDSALYLCASRLSGASRETQYFGPGTRLLVL.